One and the same sample provided the 19 T cell receptor beta chains below, sequenced in a study of blood T cell repertoires in COVID-19. Produced via immunoSEQ multiplex PCR; TCRdb's table is partial and in-frame only. The sample holds about 220,000 clones, around 84% seen once. Source material: peripheral blood. The receptors derive from a human donor in a cohort sampled during active COVID-19.

The chain couples TRBV24-1 to TRBJ2-2, with 8 nucleotides matching TRBD1. V gave up 3 bases and J gave up 7 bases; unmatched junction bases: 12. The CDR3 contains 17 residues. Germline V gene lookup returns CDR1 KGHDR and CDR2 SFDVKD. Here the CDR3 reads CATSDPSRTGGSGELFF. The CDR3 DNA reads TGTGCCACCAGTGATCCAAGCAGAACAGGGGGAAGCGGGGAGCTGTTTTTT.

The genes are TRBV3-1 (or the pseudogene TRBV3-2) and TRBJ1-1, with 10 bases aligning to TRBD1. Germline lookup yields CDR1 LGHDT and CDR2 YNNKEL (reference sequence). V lost 6 bases to trimming and J lost 3 bases; unmatched junction nucleotides: 4. The CDR3 is 14 residues long. The CDR3 DNA follows: TGTGCCAGCAGGACCGGGACAGGGGACACTGAAGCTTTCTTT. It translates to CASRTGTGDTEAFF.

The J gene is TRBJ2-1, the V gene TRBV29-1; TRBD2 is a possible D gene (6 bases). CDR3 length equals 15 residues. Germline CDR1 SQVTM, CDR2 ANQGSEA. V was trimmed by 3 bases and J by 0 bases, leaving 12 bases between them. The CDR3 is CSVEGATSSYNEQFF. CDR3 DNA sequence: TGCAGCGTTGAGGGTGCGACTAGCTCCTACAATGAGCAGTTCTTC.

CDR3 DNA: TGTGCCAGCAGCTTAGCTAGATTCCGGAGGGACCTTGATGAAAAACTGTTTTTT. Protein: CASSLARFRRDLDEKLFF. The chain has TRBV7-9 and TRBJ1-4; TRBD1 might be the D (5 bases). Germline V gives CDR1 SEHNR, CDR2 FQNEAQ (reference sequence). V gave up 0 bases and J gave up 6 bases, with 20 bases separating them. This CDR3 has 18 amino acids.

V and J are TRBV4-1 and TRBJ2-7; D may be TRBD2 (6 bases). V was clipped by 0 bases and J by 4 bases, with 16 bases between them. Germline CDR1 reads MGHRA; CDR2 reads YSYEKL. This CDR3 contains 16 residues. The CDR3 region has the DNA TGCGCCAGCAGCCAAGACCATCCCCTCCGGGGGTACGAGCAGTACTTC. This codes for CASSQDHPLRGYEQYF.

The chain has TRBV11-2 and TRBJ2-7; perhaps TRBD1 as D (5 bases). The V gene's germline CDR1 is SGHAT and CDR2 FQNNGV. V was trimmed by 5 bases and J by 1 base, leaving 9 bases between them. The CDR3 runs 13 residues. The CDR3: CASSLQESYEQYF. As DNA, the CDR3 is TGTGCCAGCAGCCTACAGGAGTCCTACGAGCAGTACTTC.

The chain joins TRBV5-1 to TRBJ2-7; 10 bases fit TRBD2. Trimming took 0 bases from V and 6 from J; bases not matched to a gene: 9. The CDR3 sequence is 16 residues long. Per germline, CDR1 SGHRS and CDR2 YFSETQ. This chain's CDR3 is CASSLEGVAGGTEQYF. CDR3 nucleotide sequence: TGCGCCAGCAGCTTGGAAGGCGTAGCGGGAGGCACCGAGCAGTACTTC.

The chain is built from TRBV5-4 and TRBJ1-4; D is perhaps TRBD1 (5 bases). Between the trimmed V and J ends, which lost 3 bases and 8 bases, there was a span of 17 bases. There are 15 residues in the CDR3. The V gene's germline CDR1 is SGHNT and CDR2 YYREEE (reference sequence). The CDR3 sequence: CASSSGVLPEEKLFF. In DNA form, the CDR3 reads TGTGCCAGCAGCTCGGGGGTCTTACCTGAGGAAAAACTGTTTTTT.

The chain is built from TRBV5-1 and TRBJ2-7, with D possibly matching TRBD1 (5 bases). CDR3 size: 13 residues. Germline CDR1 and CDR2: SGHRS and YFSETQ. Trimming took off 2 bases at V and 2 bases at J, with 8 bases between the two ends. CDR3 amino acids: CASSFTQAYEQYF. In DNA, the CDR3 is TGCGCCAGCAGCTTCACACAGGCCTACGAGCAGTACTTC.

The V call is TRBV11-2, the J call TRBJ1-4; maybe TRBD1 (6 bases). Germline V gives CDR1 SGHAT, CDR2 FQNNGV. Trimming stripped 3 bases from V and 10 bases from J, with 15 bases between. The CDR3 runs to 14 residues. CDR3 region: CASSLGGGRGKLFF. CDR3 nucleotides: TGTGCCAGCAGCTTGGGAGGGGGAAGGGGAAAACTGTTTTTT.

This rearrangement joins TRBV3-1 (or the pseudogene TRBV3-2) to TRBJ1-5, with D tentatively TRBD1 (5 bases). The CDR3 runs 14 residues. V dropped 3 bases and J dropped 7 bases, with 13 bases sitting between them. Germline assignment: CDR1 LGHDT and CDR2 YNNKEL (reference sequence). The DNA for the CDR3 is TGTGCCAGCAGCCATGGAGGGGCCGGGCAGCCCCAGCATTTT. Its protein is CASSHGGAGQPQHF.

This clone came up once. The chain links TRBV6-6 to TRBJ1-5; unclear D gene. V lost 2 bases and J lost 0, with 5 bases in between. CDR3 length: 14 residues. Germline values: CDR1 MNHNY, CDR2 SVGAGI (reference sequence). This CDR3 reads CASSYTVSNQPQHF. The CDR3 DNA sequence: TGTGCCAGCAGTTACACAGTTAGCAATCAGCCCCAGCATTTT.

For the CDR3, the DNA is TGTGCCATCAGTGTCGACAAGGAATCAGATACGCAGTATTTT. This translates into CAISVDKESDTQYF. This chain joins TRBV10-3 and TRBJ2-3; D is ambiguous. This CDR3 contains 14 residues. CDR1 ENHRY and CDR2 SYGVKD come from the germline V gene. V was pared by 4 bases and J by 4 bases, with 12 bases between.

This clone turned up a few times. At the DNA level, this CDR3 is encoded by other sequences in the same sample as well. The V gene is TRBV6-6, the J gene TRBJ1-5; D not resolved. This CDR3 is 14 amino acids long. With 2 bases removed from V and 2 bases from J, the gap between germline ends came to 7 bases. CDR1 MNHNY and CDR2 SVGAGI come from the germline V gene (reference sequence). The CDR3 is CASSYEGGNQPQHF. CDR3 nucleotides: TGTGCCAGCAGTTACGAGGGCGGCAATCAGCCCCAGCATTTT.

V gene TRBV10-3 combines with J gene TRBJ1-3; D gene uncertain. This CDR3 region has 17 residues. The V gene lost 6 bases and the J gene lost 5 bases, with 23 bases spanning the gap. Germline V lookup: CDR1 ENHRY, CDR2 SYGVKD. The CDR3 nucleotides read TGTGCCATCAGCGAAACCGGTGGCAGCCGGGGTCGAAACACCATATATTTT. Translated: CAISETGGSRGRNTIYF.

The chain is built from TRBV5-1 and TRBJ1-3; 7 bases map to TRBD1. V lost 0 bases, J lost 4 bases, and 1 base stayed unmatched. The V gene's germline CDR1 is SGHRS and CDR2 YFSETQ. There are 14 residues in the CDR3. The CDR3 DNA sequence: TGCGCCAGCAGCTTGGACAGGGGAGGAAACACCATATATTTT. Encoded protein: CASSLDRGGNTIYF.

The chain uses TRBV9 and TRBJ2-4; D might be TRBD2 (5 bases). Trimming stripped 4 bases from V and 5 bases from J, with 10 bases between. In germline, CDR1 is SGDLS, CDR2 YYNGEE. The CDR3 spans 13 residues. CDR3 loop: CASSPAGENIQYF. For the CDR3, the DNA is TGTGCCAGCAGCCCCGCGGGTGAAAACATTCAGTACTTC.

This rearrangement joins TRBV28 to TRBJ2-6, with D possibly being TRBD2 (6 bases). The CDR3 is 18 residues long. CDR1 and CDR2 from the germline V gene are MDHEN and SYDVKM. Trimming stripped 4 bases from V and 3 bases from J, with 19 bases between. CDR3 bases: TGTGCCAGCAGTTCGCAGTGGGACTCGGGGGATGGGGCCAACGTCCTGACTTTC. Its protein is CASSSQWDSGDGANVLTF. Using reference TRBV28 and TRBJ2-6 for the parts outside the CDR3, the full variable domain is DVKVTQSSRYLVKRTGEKVFLECVQDMDHENMFWYRQDPGLGLRLIYFSYDVKMKEKGDIPEGYSVSREKKERFSLILESASTNQTSMYLCASSSQWDSGDGANVLTFGAGSRLTVL.

The chain links TRBV30 to TRBJ2-7, with D perhaps TRBD2 (6 bases). Germline V gene data show CDR1 as GTSNPN and CDR2 as SVGIG (reference sequence). Trimming took 0 bases from V and 3 from J, leaving 12 bases between them. This CDR3 is built from 14 residues. CDR3 DNA: TGTGCCTGGAGTGTTGGGGGGTTCCACTACGAGCAGTACTTC. It encodes CAWSVGGFHYEQYF.